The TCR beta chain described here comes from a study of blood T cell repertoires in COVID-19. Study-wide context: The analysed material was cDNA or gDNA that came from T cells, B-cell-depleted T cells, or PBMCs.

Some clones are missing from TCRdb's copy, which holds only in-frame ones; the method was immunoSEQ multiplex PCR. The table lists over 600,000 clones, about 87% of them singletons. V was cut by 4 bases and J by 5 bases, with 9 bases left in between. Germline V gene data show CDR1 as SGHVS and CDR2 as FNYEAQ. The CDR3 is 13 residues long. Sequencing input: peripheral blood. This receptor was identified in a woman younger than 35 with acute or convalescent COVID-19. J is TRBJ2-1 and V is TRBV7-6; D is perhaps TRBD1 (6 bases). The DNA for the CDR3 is TGTGCCAGCAGCTCGCAGGGGAACAATGAGCAGTTCTTC. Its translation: CASSSQGNNEQFF.